Below, one TCR beta chain is given with its context. Its antigen is unknown. The germline V gene encodes CDR1 SEHNR and CDR2 FQNEAQ (reference sequence). V was shortened by 1 base and J by 9 bases, with 7 bases between the two germline ends. The CDR3 spans 12 residues. The data were taken from a study of CD8+CD57+ T cells in acquired aplastic anemia. Study overall: 3 to 4 ug was the average amount of DNA from sorted CD4+ and CD8+ cells. Findings and limits, study-wide: Fewer than 30 CD8+ CDR3 sequences were shared between patients and controls.

TCR beta VDJ and CDR3 were profiled, and genomic DNA was the template. Each CDR3 protein gets one entry after TCRdb re-called the reads with MiXCR. This table holds roughly 240,000 distinct CDR3 sequences, more than 40% found once. Before being chosen for sequencing, patients had shown CD8+CD57+ cell expansion by flow cytometry. Blood sampling was performed on the patients, and none of them had received therapy by then. Sequencing input: sorted CD4+, CD8+, or CD8+CD57+ T cells (not recorded which) from PBMCs. V is TRBV7-9 and J is TRBJ2-1; D is perhaps TRBD1 (5 bases). This clonotype was sampled from a human donor with aplastic anemia. The CDR3 loop is CASSLVGPEQFF. CDR3 nucleotide sequence: TGTGCCAGCAGCTTAGTGGGGCCTGAGCAGTTCTTC.